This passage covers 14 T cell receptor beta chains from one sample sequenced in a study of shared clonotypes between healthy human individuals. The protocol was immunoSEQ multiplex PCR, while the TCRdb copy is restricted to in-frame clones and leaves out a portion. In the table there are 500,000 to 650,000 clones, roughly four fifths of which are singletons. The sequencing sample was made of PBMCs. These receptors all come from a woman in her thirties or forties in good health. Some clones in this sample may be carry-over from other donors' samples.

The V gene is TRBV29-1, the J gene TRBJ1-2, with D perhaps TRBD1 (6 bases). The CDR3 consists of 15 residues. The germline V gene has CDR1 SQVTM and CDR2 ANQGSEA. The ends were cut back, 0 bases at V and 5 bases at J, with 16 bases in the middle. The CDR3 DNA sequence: TGCAGCGTTGAAGATGTGGGGGGGCGCGAATATGGCTACACCTTC. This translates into CSVEDVGGREYGYTF.

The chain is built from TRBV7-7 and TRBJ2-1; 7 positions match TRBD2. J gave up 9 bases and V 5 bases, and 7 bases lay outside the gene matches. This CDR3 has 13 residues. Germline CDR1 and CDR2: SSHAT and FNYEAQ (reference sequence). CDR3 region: CASSVTTGGEQFF. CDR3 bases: TGTGCCAGCAGCGTTACTACGGGGGGTGAGCAGTTCTTC.

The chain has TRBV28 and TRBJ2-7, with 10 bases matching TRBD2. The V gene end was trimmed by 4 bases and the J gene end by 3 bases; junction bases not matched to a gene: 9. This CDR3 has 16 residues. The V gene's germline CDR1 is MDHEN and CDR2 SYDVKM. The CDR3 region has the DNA TGTGCCAGCAGTTCCGGGGCTAGCGGGAGTTTCTACGAGCAGTACTTC. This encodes CASSSGASGSFYEQYF.

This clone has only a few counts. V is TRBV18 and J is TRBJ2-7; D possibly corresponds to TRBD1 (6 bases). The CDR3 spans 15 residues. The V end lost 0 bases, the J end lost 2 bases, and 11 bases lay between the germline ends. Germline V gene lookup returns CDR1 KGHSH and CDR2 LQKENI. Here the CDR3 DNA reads TGTGCCAGCTCACCACCCTACCGGGACACCTACGAGCAGTACTTC. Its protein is CASSPPYRDTYEQYF. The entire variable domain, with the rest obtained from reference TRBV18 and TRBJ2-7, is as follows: NAGVMQNPRHLVRRRGQEARLRCSPMKGHSHVYWYRQLPEEGLKFMVYLQKENIIDESGMPKERFSAEFPKEGPSILRIQQVVRGDSAAYFCASSPPYRDTYEQYFGPGTRLTVT.

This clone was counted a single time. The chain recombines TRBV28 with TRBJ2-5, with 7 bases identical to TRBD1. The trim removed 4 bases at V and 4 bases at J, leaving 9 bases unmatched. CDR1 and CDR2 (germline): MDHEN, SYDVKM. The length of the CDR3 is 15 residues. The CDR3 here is CASSSPRDSRETQYF. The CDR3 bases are TGTGCCAGCAGTTCCCCCCGGGACAGCCGAGAGACCCAGTACTTC.

DNA for the CDR3: TGCGCCAGCAGCAAAGCTGTAGGTGATCAAGAGACCCAGTACTTC. This codes for CASSKAVGDQETQYF. V gene TRBV5-1 combines with J gene TRBJ2-5; D ambiguous. The CDR3 loop spans 15 amino acids. Trimming stripped 4 bases from V and 2 bases from J, with 15 bases between. The germline V gene has CDR1 SGHRS and CDR2 YFSETQ.

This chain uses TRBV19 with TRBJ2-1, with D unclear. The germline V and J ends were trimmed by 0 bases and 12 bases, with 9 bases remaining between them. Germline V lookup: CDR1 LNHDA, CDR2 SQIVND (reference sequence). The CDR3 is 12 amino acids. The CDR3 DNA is TGTGCCAGTAGTATAGATCCGGCCCCGCAGTTCTTC. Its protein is CASSIDPAPQFF. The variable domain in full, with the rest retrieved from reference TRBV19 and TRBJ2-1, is DGGITQSPKYLFRKEGQNVTLSCEQNLNHDAMYWYRQDPGQGLRLIYYSQIVNDFQKGDIAEGYSVSREKKESFPLTVTSAQKNPTAFYLCASSIDPAPQFFGPGTRLTVL.

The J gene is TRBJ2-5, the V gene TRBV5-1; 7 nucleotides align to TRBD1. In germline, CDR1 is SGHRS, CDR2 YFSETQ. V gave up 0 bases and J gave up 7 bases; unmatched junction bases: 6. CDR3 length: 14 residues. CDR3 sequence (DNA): TGCGCCAGCAGCTTGGGACAGGGCCCGGGGACCCAGTACTTC. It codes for CASSLGQGPGTQYF.

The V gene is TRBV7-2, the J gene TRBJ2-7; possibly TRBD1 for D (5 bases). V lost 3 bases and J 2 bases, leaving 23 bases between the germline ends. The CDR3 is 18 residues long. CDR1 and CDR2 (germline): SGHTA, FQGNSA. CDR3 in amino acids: CASSFGLWGLKNPYEQYF. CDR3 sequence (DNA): TGTGCCAGCAGCTTCGGGTTGTGGGGCCTCAAAAATCCCTACGAGCAGTACTTC.

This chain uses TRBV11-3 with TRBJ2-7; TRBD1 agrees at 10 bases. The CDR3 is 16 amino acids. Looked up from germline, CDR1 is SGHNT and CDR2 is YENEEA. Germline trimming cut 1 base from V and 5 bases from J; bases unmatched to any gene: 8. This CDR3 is CASSLATGTGVNEQYF. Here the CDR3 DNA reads TGTGCCAGCAGCTTAGCCACCGGGACAGGGGTGAACGAGCAGTACTTC.

The CDR3 coding sequence is TGCAGCGTCGACACCAGGGGGAGTACGCAGTATTTT. It encodes CSVDTRGSTQYF. This sequence joins TRBV29-1 and TRBJ2-3, with 7 bases lining up with TRBD1. V gave up 6 bases and J gave up 8 bases; unmatched junction bases: 8. The CDR3 sequence is 12 residues long. CDR1 and CDR2 (germline): SQVTM, ANQGSEA.

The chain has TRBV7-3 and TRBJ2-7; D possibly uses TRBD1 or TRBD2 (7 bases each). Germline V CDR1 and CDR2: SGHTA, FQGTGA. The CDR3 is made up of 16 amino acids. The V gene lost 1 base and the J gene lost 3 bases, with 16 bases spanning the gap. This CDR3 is CASSLKAGDSSYEQYF. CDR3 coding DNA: TGTGCCAGCAGCTTAAAGGCGGGGGACAGTAGCTACGAGCAGTACTTC.

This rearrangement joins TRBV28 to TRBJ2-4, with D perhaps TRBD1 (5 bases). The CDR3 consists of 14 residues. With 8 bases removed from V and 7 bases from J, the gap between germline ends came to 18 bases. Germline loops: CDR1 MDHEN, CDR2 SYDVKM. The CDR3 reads CASALGQGFNIQYF. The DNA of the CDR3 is TGTGCCAGCGCATTGGGGCAGGGCTTTAACATTCAGTACTTC.

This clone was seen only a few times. CDR3 in DNA: TGCGCCAGCAGCTTGGATACGCTAGCGGACTACGAGCAGTACTTC. It codes for CASSLDTLADYEQYF. This chain links TRBV5-1 with TRBJ2-7; TRBD2 aligns across 7 bases. In germline, CDR1 is SGHRS, CDR2 YFSETQ. CDR3 size: 15 residues. V shed 0 bases, J shed 3 bases, and the junction held 6 bases outside the gene matches. Drawing the rest from reference TRBV5-1 and TRBJ2-7, the complete variable domain is KAGVTQTPRYLIKTRGQQVTLSCSPISGHRSVSWYQQTPGQGLQFLFEYFSETQRNKGNFPGRFSGRQFSNSRSEMNVSTLELGDSALYLCASSLDTLADYEQYFGPGTRLTVT.